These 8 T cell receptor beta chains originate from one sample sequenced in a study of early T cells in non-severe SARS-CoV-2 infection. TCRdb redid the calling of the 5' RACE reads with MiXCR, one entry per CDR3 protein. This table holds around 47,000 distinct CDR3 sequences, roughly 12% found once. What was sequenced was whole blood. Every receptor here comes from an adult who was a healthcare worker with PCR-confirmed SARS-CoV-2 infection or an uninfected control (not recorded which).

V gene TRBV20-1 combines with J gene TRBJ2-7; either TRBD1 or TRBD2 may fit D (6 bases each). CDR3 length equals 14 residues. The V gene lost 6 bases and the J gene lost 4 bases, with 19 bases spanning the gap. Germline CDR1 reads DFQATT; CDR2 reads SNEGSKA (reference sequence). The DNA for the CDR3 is TGCAGTGCCCAGAGGCCGGGGGCTGGATACGAGCAGTACTTC. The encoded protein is CSAQRPGAGYEQYF.

The CDR3 sequence is CASRVTGANVLTF. Here the CDR3 DNA reads TGTGCCAGCAGGGTAACAGGGGCCAACGTCCTGACTTTC. This sequence joins TRBV6-5 and TRBJ2-6; unclear D gene. V shed 6 bases and J shed 4 bases, with 7 bases lying between them. Germline V gene data show CDR1 as MNHEY and CDR2 as SVGAGI. The CDR3 loop spans 13 amino acids.

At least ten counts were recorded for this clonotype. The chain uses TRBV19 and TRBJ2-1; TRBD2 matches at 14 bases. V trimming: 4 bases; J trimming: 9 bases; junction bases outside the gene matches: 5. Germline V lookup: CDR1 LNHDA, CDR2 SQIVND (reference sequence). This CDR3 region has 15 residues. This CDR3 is CASSTGLAGEREQFF. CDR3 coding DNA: TGTGCCAGTAGTACGGGACTAGCGGGAGAACGTGAGCAGTTCTTC. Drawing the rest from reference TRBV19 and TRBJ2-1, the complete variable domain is DGGITQSPKYLFRKEGQNVTLSCEQNLNHDAMYWYRQDPGQGLRLIYYSQIVNDFQKGDIAEGYSVSREKKESFPLTVTSAQKNPTAFYLCASSTGLAGEREQFFGPGTRLTVL.

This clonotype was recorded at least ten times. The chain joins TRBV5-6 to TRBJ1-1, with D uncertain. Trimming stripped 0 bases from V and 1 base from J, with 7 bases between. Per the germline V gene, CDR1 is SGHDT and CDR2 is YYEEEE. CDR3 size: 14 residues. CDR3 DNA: TGTGCCAGCAGCTTGGCGTATACGAACACTGAAGCTTTCTTT. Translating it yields CASSLAYTNTEAFF.

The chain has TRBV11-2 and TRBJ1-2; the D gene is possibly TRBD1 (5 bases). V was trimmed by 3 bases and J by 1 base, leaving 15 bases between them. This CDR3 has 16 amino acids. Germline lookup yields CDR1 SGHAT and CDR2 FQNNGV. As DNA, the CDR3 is TGTGCCAGCAGCTTGGGTTCGGGCAGGGTTAACTATGGCTACACCTTC. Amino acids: CASSLGSGRVNYGYTF. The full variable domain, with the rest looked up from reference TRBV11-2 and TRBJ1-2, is EAGVAQSPRYKIIEKRQSVAFWCNPISGHATLYWYQQILGQGPKLLIQFQNNGVVDDSQLPKDRFSAERLKGVDSTLKIQPAKLEDSAVYLCASSLGSGRVNYGYTFGSGTRLTVV.

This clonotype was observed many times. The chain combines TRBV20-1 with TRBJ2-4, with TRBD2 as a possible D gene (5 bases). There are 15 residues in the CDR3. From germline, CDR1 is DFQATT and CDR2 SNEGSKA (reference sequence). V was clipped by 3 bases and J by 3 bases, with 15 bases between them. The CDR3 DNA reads TGCAGTGCTAGTTATAGTACGGGAAACAAAAACATTCAGTACTTC. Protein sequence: CSASYSTGNKNIQYF.

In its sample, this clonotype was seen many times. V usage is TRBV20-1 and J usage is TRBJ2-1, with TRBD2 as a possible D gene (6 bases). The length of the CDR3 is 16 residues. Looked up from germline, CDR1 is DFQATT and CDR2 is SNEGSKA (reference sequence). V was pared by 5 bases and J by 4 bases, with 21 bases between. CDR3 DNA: TGCAGTGCTCGCAACTTAGCGGAAGGAAAGTACAATGAGCAGTTCTTC. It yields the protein CSARNLAEGKYNEQFF.

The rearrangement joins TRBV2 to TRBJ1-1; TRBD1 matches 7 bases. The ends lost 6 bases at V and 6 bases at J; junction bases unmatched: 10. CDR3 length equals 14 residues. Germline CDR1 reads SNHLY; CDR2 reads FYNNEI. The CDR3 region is CASRETYRGPEAFF. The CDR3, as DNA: TGTGCCAGCAGGGAGACCTACAGGGGCCCTGAAGCTTTCTTT.